This is a list of T cell receptor beta chains from one sample in a study of Graves' ophthalmopathy and Graves' hyperthyroidism. MiXCR was run by TCRdb on the multiplex PCR reads, yielding one entry per CDR3 protein. The table includes 300,000 or so distinct CDR3 sequences, roughly 17% detected once. The sample was peripheral blood. These receptors were taken from an adult man with Graves' ophthalmopathy. Each CDR3 is given with its conserved first and last residue. A D gene is named only where the DNA matches it firmly. Where a row states a size, it is once, few, many or the class of an expanded clone; other rows omit it.

V gene: TRBV28; D gene: TRBD1; J gene: TRBJ1-1; clone size: .; CDR3 DNA: TGTGCCAGCAGCTCGGGACAGGTAGATGAAGCTTTCTTT; CDR3 protein: CASSSGQVDEAFF
V gene: TRBV20-1; D gene: .; J gene: TRBJ2-6; clone size: many; CDR3 DNA: TGCAGTGCTAGAGAACCACCTGGGGCCAACGTCCTGACTTTC; CDR3 protein: CSAREPPGANVLTF
V gene: TRBV6-1; D gene: .; J gene: TRBJ2-2; clone size: .; CDR3 DNA: TGTGCCAGCAGTGAATGGGAAGTCGGGGAGCTGTTTTTT; CDR3 protein: CASSEWEVGELFF
V gene: TRBV28; D gene: .; J gene: TRBJ2-7; clone size: many; CDR3 DNA: TGTGCCAGCAGTTTTTGGGGGTTGATTGGAGACGAGCAGTACTTC; CDR3 protein: CASSFWGLIGDEQYF
V gene: TRBV6-1; D gene: .; J gene: TRBJ2-2; clone size: many; CDR3 DNA: TGTGCCAGCAGTGGCTATGACTTGAACACCGGGGAGCTGTTTTTT; CDR3 protein: CASSGYDLNTGELFF
V gene: TRBV4-2; D gene: .; J gene: TRBJ1-2; clone size: many; CDR3 DNA: TGTGCCAGCAGCCCGGTGTCCGGGGGCAGTTACTATGGCTACACCTTC; CDR3 protein: CASSPVSGGSYYGYTF
V gene: TRBV2; D gene: .; J gene: TRBJ1-5; clone size: many; CDR3 DNA: TGTGCCAGCAGTGGTGACGTTGGAGACAGTAATCAGCCCCAGCATTTT; CDR3 protein: CASSGDVGDSNQPQHF
V gene: TRBV20-1; D gene: TRBD1; J gene: TRBJ2-4; clone size: many; CDR3 DNA: TGCAGTGCTAGAGGGGACAGCCCAAACATTCAGTACTTC; CDR3 protein: CSARGDSPNIQYF
V gene: TRBV12-3/TRBV12-4; D gene: .; J gene: TRBJ2-7; clone size: few; CDR3 DNA: TGTGCCAGCAGTGACAACAGGAGACCCTACGAGCAGTACTTC; CDR3 protein: CASSDNRRPYEQYF
V gene: TRBV4-1; D gene: TRBD1; J gene: TRBJ2-5; clone size: many; CDR3 DNA: TGCGCCAGCAGCCACCCGGACAGGGCACCGGAGACCCAGTACTTC; CDR3 protein: CASSHPDRAPETQYF
V gene: TRBV7-6; D gene: TRBD2; J gene: TRBJ2-7; clone size: many; CDR3 DNA: TGTGCCAGCAGCTTATCTAGCGGGACCTTCTACGAGCAGTACTTC; CDR3 protein: CASSLSSGTFYEQYF
V gene: TRBV20-1; D gene: TRBD1; J gene: TRBJ2-7; clone size: .; CDR3 DNA: TGCAGTGCTTCTCCGGGACAGGGGTACGAGCAGTACTTC; CDR3 protein: CSASPGQGYEQYF
V gene: TRBV10-3; D gene: TRBD2; J gene: TRBJ2-5; clone size: few; CDR3 DNA: TGTGCCATCAGTGTGGCTAGCGGGAGCACAGAGACCCAGTACTTC; CDR3 protein: CAISVASGSTETQYF
V gene: TRBV4-1; D gene: TRBD1; J gene: TRBJ1-2; clone size: many; CDR3 DNA: TGCGCCAGCAGCCAAGCTCAGGGGGCAGATGGCTACACCTTC; CDR3 protein: CASSQAQGADGYTF
V gene: TRBV5-1; D gene: .; J gene: TRBJ2-5; clone size: many; CDR3 DNA: TGCGCCAGCAGCTTGGTGCAGGGCTCCACGGGAGAGACCCAGTACTTC; CDR3 protein: CASSLVQGSTGETQYF
V gene: TRBV11-2; D gene: .; J gene: TRBJ2-5; clone size: many; CDR3 DNA: TGTGCCAGCAGCTTTAACCTAGAGCGGCAAGAGACCCAGTACTTC; CDR3 protein: CASSFNLERQETQYF
V gene: TRBV12-5; D gene: TRBD1; J gene: TRBJ2-7; clone size: many; CDR3 DNA: TGTGCTAGTGGTTTGGTATTGTCGGGGACAGCCCTAGGATACGAGCAGTACTTC; CDR3 protein: CASGLVLSGTALGYEQYF
V gene: TRBV6-2/TRBV6-3; D gene: .; J gene: TRBJ1-1; clone size: many; CDR3 DNA: TGTGCCAGCACCCCGGACCCGTTCACTGAAGCTTTCTTT; CDR3 protein: CASTPDPFTEAFF
V gene: TRBV3-1; D gene: .; J gene: TRBJ1-1; clone size: many; CDR3 DNA: TGTGCCAGCAGCCAAGGTACGGGTGCCACTGAAGCTTTCTTT; CDR3 protein: CASSQGTGATEAFF
V gene: TRBV27; D gene: TRBD2; J gene: TRBJ2-7; clone size: many; CDR3 DNA: TGTGCCAGCAGTTTGCGGGGGGGAGTCTTCGGCTCCTACGAGCAGTACTTC; CDR3 protein: CASSLRGGVFGSYEQYF
V gene: TRBV28; D gene: .; J gene: TRBJ2-5; clone size: many; CDR3 DNA: TGTGCCAGCAGAAGCCGGGGTGGGTACGAGACCCAGTACTTC; CDR3 protein: CASRSRGGYETQYF
V gene: TRBV12-3/TRBV12-4; D gene: TRBD1; J gene: TRBJ1-5; clone size: many; CDR3 DNA: TGTGCCAGCAGTTTAGACAGGGGGCGCGGGCCCCAGCATTTT; CDR3 protein: CASSLDRGRGPQHF
V gene: TRBV19; D gene: TRBD1; J gene: TRBJ1-1; clone size: many; CDR3 DNA: TGTGCCAGTAGTGTAACAGGGGCCACTGAAGCTTTCTTT; CDR3 protein: CASSVTGATEAFF
V gene: TRBV15; D gene: TRBD1; J gene: TRBJ1-5; clone size: .; CDR3 DNA: TGTGCCACCAGCAGAGTTCAGGGGGCGAGGGAGACCCAGCATTTT; CDR3 protein: CATSRVQGARETQHF
V gene: TRBV12-3/TRBV12-4; D gene: .; J gene: TRBJ2-7; clone size: few; CDR3 DNA: TGTGCCAGCAGTTTATCAGGACTAGGGGGGAACTACGAGCAGTACTTC; CDR3 protein: CASSLSGLGGNYEQYF